This T cell receptor beta chain comes out of a study of T cells expressing NK-cell markers. Across the study: Repertoire data for TCR beta were derived from sorted T cells (CD3+CD56+NKG2C+, CD3+CD56+NKG2C- and CD3+CD56-NKG2C+).

Each CDR3 protein gets one entry in TCRdb, which reprocessed the 5' RACE reads and gives no DNA. This table lists some 450,000 distinct CDR3 sequences. CDR1 SGDLS and CDR2 YYNGEE come from the germline V gene. The CDR3 length is 17 residues. Study-wide findings and caveats: A few of the donors also had these clonotypes leading their CD3+CD56-NKG2C+ fraction.

Turning to this clonotype: Its antigen is unidentified.

The TCR comes from a woman aged 18 to 75 in good health. The V call is TRBV9, the J call TRBJ1-2; with no DNA, the TCRdb D assignment of TRBD1 cannot be verified. The sequenced sample was blood T cells: a sorted CD56 or NKG2C T cell subset, CD4+ or CD8+ T cells, or bulk PBMC T cells (not recorded which). CDR3 amino acids: CASSVEDGTGTPGGYTF. Full variable domain (outside the CDR3, taken from reference TRBV9 and TRBJ1-2): DSGVTQTPKHLITATGQRVTLRCSPRSGDLSVYWYQQSLDQGLQFLIQYYNGEERAKGNILERFSAQQFPDLHSELNLSSLELGDSALYFCASSVEDGTGTPGGYTFGSGTRLTVV.